These 23 T cell receptor beta chains were all obtained from the same sample, sequenced in a study of neurological immune-mediated disorders (dated by TCRdb to the late 2010s). Library preparation employed 5' RACE. Reads for this sample came from an Illumina HiSeq 2500. TCRdb ran its own pipeline on the public reads, namely fastp trimming at Q25 and MiXCR clone calling, and kept in-frame beta chains. Here each entry gathers all rows of one CDR3 protein and keeps the most common genes and DNA. Across this sample there are under 75,000 distinct CDR3 sequences, with 3.2% seen only once. Clones ranked in the top ten supply under 6.5% of the sample. The sample taken for sequencing was PBMCs. These TCRs come from a woman between 50 and 59 years old with multiple sclerosis.

In its sample, this clonotype was seen many times. The genes are TRBV20-1 and TRBJ2-7; 8 nucleotides match TRBD1. The CDR3 consists of 14 residues. CDR1 and CDR2 (germline): DFQATT, SNEGSKA (reference sequence). The ends lost 4 bases at V and 2 bases at J; junction bases unmatched: 7. The CDR3 sequence: CSANSGTGTYEQYF. The CDR3 DNA sequence: TGCAGTGCTAACTCTGGGACAGGTACCTACGAGCAGTACTTC.

On this clonotype itself: The junction does not match germline at one end; this may be a read error. The rearrangement uses TRBV20-1 and TRBJ1-5, with 9 nucleotides matching TRBD1. The length of the CDR3 is 13 residues. Germline lookup yields CDR1 DFQATT and CDR2 SNEGSKA (reference sequence). CDR3 residues: CSAHGTGTKTQNF. The CDR3, as DNA: TGCAGTGCCCATGGGACAGGGACTAAGACCCAGAATTTT.

This clonotype was counted ten times or more. V and J are TRBV20-1 and TRBJ2-1; the D call may be TRBD1 or TRBD2 (5 bases each). The germline gives CDR1 DFQATT, CDR2 SNEGSKA (reference sequence). V lost 7 bases to trimming and J lost 3 bases, with 16 bases between them. The CDR3 sequence is 14 residues long. The CDR3 reads CSVGTAQVYNEQFF. Written as DNA, the CDR3 is TGCAGTGTCGGGACGGCCCAAGTCTACAATGAGCAGTTCTTC.

This clonotype was recorded at least ten times. V usage is TRBV12-3 or TRBV12-4 and J usage is TRBJ1-6; no definite D call. V was trimmed by 5 bases and J by 0 bases, leaving 2 bases between them. The CDR3 loop spans 13 amino acids. DNA of the CDR3: TGTGCCAGCAGTCGCTCCTATAATTCACCCCTCCACTTT. It translates to CASSRSYNSPLHF.

Turning to this clonotype: This may come from a read error, since a much larger clone is one base off. The J gene is TRBJ1-4, the V gene TRBV20-1; TRBD1 matches 7 bases. This CDR3 region has 16 residues. Germline V gives CDR1 DFQATT, CDR2 SNEGSKA (reference sequence). Trimming took 6 bases from V and 1 from J; bases not matched to a gene: 11. The CDR3 sequence is CSAPDLRTGTNEKLFF. In nucleotides, the CDR3 is TGCAGTGCCCCCGACCTGAGGACAGGAACTAATGAAAAACTGTTTTTT.

This clonotype was observed a few times. DNA for the CDR3: TGCGCCAGCAGCTTGCCCGCTAGCGGAAACACCGGGGAGCTGTTTTTT. Protein: CASSLPASGNTGELFF. The gene calls are TRBV5-1 and TRBJ2-2; 7 bases fit TRBD2. Germline values: CDR1 SGHRS, CDR2 YFSETQ. This CDR3 spans 16 amino acids. The V gene end was trimmed by 1 base and the J gene end by 2 bases; junction bases not matched to a gene: 5.

The table lists this clonotype with many counts. The J gene is TRBJ1-3, the V gene TRBV28, with a weak D call TRBD1 (6 bases). Trimming stripped 7 bases from V and 2 bases from J, with 18 bases between. This CDR3 contains 16 residues. Germline V gives CDR1 MDHEN, CDR2 SYDVKM. CDR3 loop: CASTLTQRGAGNTIYF. In nucleotides, the CDR3 is TGTGCCAGCACCCTAACGCAAAGGGGGGCTGGAAACACCATATATTTT.

This clonotype was detected many times. The V gene is TRBV20-1, the J gene TRBJ1-5, with TRBD1 matching over 7 bases. The ends lost 3 bases at V and 2 bases at J; junction bases unmatched: 10. The CDR3 has 16 amino acids. Per germline, CDR1 DFQATT and CDR2 SNEGSKA (reference sequence). The CDR3 nucleotides read TGCAGTGCTAGTCTAGGGGGCGGGGACGGCAATCAGCCCCAGCATTTT. Residues: CSASLGGGDGNQPQHF.

At least ten counts were recorded for this clonotype. The chain links TRBV5-1 to TRBJ1-1; D is uncertain. This CDR3 contains 16 residues. Trimming left V 0 bases short and J 5 bases short, with 17 bases between. Germline V lookup: CDR1 SGHRS, CDR2 YFSETQ. In nucleotides, the CDR3 is TGCGCCAGCAGCTTGGTAGCCAGGCCTGGGTTGACTGAAGCTTTCTTT. Its protein is CASSLVARPGLTEAFF. The full variable domain, rest sourced from reference TRBV5-1 and TRBJ1-1, is KAGVTQTPRYLIKTRGQQVTLSCSPISGHRSVSWYQQTPGQGLQFLFEYFSETQRNKGNFPGRFSGRQFSNSRSEMNVSTLELGDSALYLCASSLVARPGLTEAFFGQGTRLTVV.

This clonotype was detected many times. CDR3 protein: CASSSRTGTGETQYF. CDR3 sequence (DNA): TGTGCCAGCTCATCTCGGACAGGGACTGGGGAGACCCAGTACTTC. The chain combines TRBV18 with TRBJ2-5; the match to TRBD1 covers 8 bases. J was trimmed by 5 bases and V by 5 bases; bases with no gene match: 10. The CDR3 runs 15 residues. CDR1 KGHSH and CDR2 LQKENI come from the germline V gene.

This clonotype was counted many times. The CDR3: CASSRTSGAYNEQFF. The CDR3 nucleotides read TGTGCCAGCAGCCGAACTAGCGGGGCCTACAATGAGCAGTTCTTC. The chain couples TRBV7-2 to TRBJ2-1, with 10 nucleotides matching TRBD2. CDR1 is SGHTA, CDR2 FQGNSA, per germline. CDR3 length: 15 residues. V lost 5 bases to trimming and J lost 2 bases; unmatched junction nucleotides: 3.

At least ten counts were recorded for this clonotype. CDR3 sequence (DNA): TGTGCCAGCAGTTACACCGGGGGGGGCAATCAGCCCCAGCATTTT. This encodes CASSYTGGGNQPQHF. The chain couples TRBV6-5 to TRBJ1-5; D may be TRBD1 (5 bases). Germline V gene lookup returns CDR1 MNHEY and CDR2 SVGAGI. Trimming took off 2 bases at V and 2 bases at J, with 10 bases between the two ends. There are 15 residues in the CDR3.

The sample holds many counts of this clonotype. The CDR3 region is CSASRTGQGRYGYTF. CDR3 bases: TGCAGTGCTTCCCGAACGGGACAGGGGCGCTATGGCTACACCTTC. The V gene is TRBV20-1, the J gene TRBJ1-2; TRBD1 agrees at 10 bases. Per the germline V gene, CDR1 is DFQATT and CDR2 is SNEGSKA (reference sequence). V lost 5 bases, J lost 4 bases, and 10 bases stayed unmatched. The CDR3 covers 15 residues.

This clonotype was detected ten times or more. The chain is built from TRBV4-3 and TRBJ1-1; a weak D match, TRBD1 (5 bases). The CDR3 is made up of 13 amino acids. Germline CDR1 and CDR2: LGHNA and YSLEER. V dropped 4 bases and J dropped 5 bases, with 11 bases sitting between them. CDR3 in DNA: TGCGCCAGCAGCCTGGGGAGGGGAACTGAAGCTTTCTTT. Translating gives CASSLGRGTEAFF.

This clonotype was counted at least ten times. This sequence joins TRBV4-1 and TRBJ2-3; D remains unclear. CDR1 is MGHRA and CDR2 is YSYEKL in the germline V gene. Trimming took 0 bases from V and 2 from J, leaving 9 bases between them. The CDR3 consists of 15 residues. CDR3 protein: CASSQDFRDTDTQYF. The CDR3 DNA sequence: TGCGCCAGCAGCCAAGATTTCAGAGACACAGATACGCAGTATTTT.

Many counts were recorded for this clonotype. V and J are TRBV20-1 and TRBJ1-1; unclear D gene. This CDR3 has 11 residues. V gave up 7 bases and J gave up 4 bases, with 10 bases separating them. CDR1 is DFQATT and CDR2 is SNEGSKA in the germline V gene (reference sequence). The CDR3: CSGPFGTEAFF. The CDR3 nucleotides read TGCAGTGGGCCCTTCGGCACTGAAGCTTTCTTT.

This clonotype has ten or more counts. The chain is built from TRBV7-2 and TRBJ2-7; TRBD2 aligns across 7 bases. Trimming at V came to 5 bases and at J to 3 bases, leaving 7 bases not matched to a gene. Per germline, CDR1 SGHTA and CDR2 FQGNSA. The CDR3 covers 14 residues. CDR3 in DNA: TGTGCCAGCAGCGTATGGGGGGGGAACTACGAGCAGTACTTC. Its protein product is CASSVWGGNYEQYF. The full variable domain, in which reference TRBV7-2 and TRBJ2-7 provide the parts outside the CDR3, is GAGVSQSPSNKVTEKGKDVELRCDPISGHTALYWYRQSLGQGLEFLIYFQGNSAPDKSGLPSDRFSAERTGGSVSTLTIQRTQQEDSAVYLCASSVWGGNYEQYFGPGTRLTVT.

In its sample, this clonotype was seen many times. The chain carries TRBV10-3 and TRBJ2-1; TRBD1 might be the D (6 bases). V was pared by 10 bases and J by 10 bases, with 20 bases between. The germline V gene has CDR1 ENHRY and CDR2 SYGVKD. The CDR3 is made up of 13 amino acids. The chain's CDR3 is CATTGTQGSEQFF. For the CDR3, the DNA is TGTGCCACGACGGGGACACAGGGCAGCGAGCAGTTCTTC.

The table lists this clonotype with many counts. The rearrangement uses TRBV12-3 or TRBV12-4 and TRBJ1-3; unclear D gene. The CDR3 is 13 residues long. V lost 5 bases and J lost 0, with 5 bases in between. The CDR3 DNA reads TGTGCCAGCAGTGTGAGCTCTGGAAACACCATATATTTT. The encoded protein is CASSVSSGNTIYF.

This clonotype was observed at least ten times. The V and J genes are TRBV29-1 and TRBJ2-2; D gene ambiguous. V was pared by 6 bases and J by 0 bases, with 8 bases between. There are 13 residues in the CDR3. CDR1 is SQVTM, CDR2 ANQGSEA, per germline. The CDR3 region is CSVSATNTGELFF. The CDR3 DNA reads TGCAGCGTCTCCGCGACGAACACCGGGGAGCTGTTTTTT.

Comments on this clonotype: A much larger clone sits a single nucleotide away, making a read error possible. The V gene is TRBV12-3 or TRBV12-4, the J gene TRBJ1-1; D is perhaps TRBD1 (5 bases). The CDR3 loop spans 13 amino acids. Trimming left V 7 bases short and J 7 bases short, with 16 bases between. CDR3 region: CASNLGGVGEAFF. The CDR3 bases are TGTGCCAGCAACCTCGGGGGGGTTGGTGAAGCTTTCTTT.

This clonotype was counted many times. The J gene is TRBJ2-1, the V gene TRBV4-1; D not resolved. The CDR3 spans 16 residues. Germline V gene lookup returns CDR1 MGHRA and CDR2 YSYEKL. Trimming left V 0 bases short and J 6 bases short, with 15 bases between. CDR3 coding DNA: TGCGCCAGCAGCCAAGATTTAGTAATCCCGACCAATGAGCAGTTCTTC. Residues: CASSQDLVIPTNEQFF.

This clonotype was counted many times. J is TRBJ2-7 and V is TRBV7-2; 7 nucleotides align to TRBD2. Germline V CDR1 and CDR2: SGHTA, FQGNSA. The CDR3 covers 15 residues. The ends lost 1 base at V and 3 bases at J; junction bases unmatched: 6. CDR3 sequence: CASSLVSGPLYEQYF. As DNA, the CDR3 is TGTGCCAGCAGCTTAGTTAGCGGGCCCCTCTACGAGCAGTACTTC.